The 20 T cell receptor beta chains reported below all come from one sample, sequenced in a study of blood T cell repertoires in COVID-19. The data were produced by immunoSEQ multiplex PCR, yet TCRdb's version contains in-frame clones alone and is incomplete. The data hold more than 200,000 clones, with around 84% observed a single time. Input material: peripheral blood. The receptor set was obtained from a man aged 55-75 years with acute or convalescent COVID-19.

This clone came up once. This rearrangement joins TRBV3-1 (or the pseudogene TRBV3-2) to TRBJ1-4, with D perhaps TRBD1 (5 bases). The V and J ends lost 5 bases and 8 bases respectively, with 12 bases between them. The CDR3 length is 13 residues. Germline CDR1 is LGHDT and CDR2 is YNNKEL (reference sequence). CDR3 sequence (DNA): TGTGCCAGCAGCTCACGGGAGGGGGAAAAACTGTTTTTT. It codes for CASSSREGEKLFF.

V and J are TRBV13 and TRBJ2-7; TRBD1 matches at 8 bases. The germline V gene has CDR1 PRHDT and CDR2 FYEKMQ (reference sequence). The CDR3 covers 17 residues. The V gene end was trimmed by 2 bases and the J gene end by 2 bases; junction bases not matched to a gene: 11. CDR3 bases: TGTGCCAGCAGCTTAAGACAAGGGACAGGTAACCCCTACGAGCAGTACTTC. Residues: CASSLRQGTGNPYEQYF.

This chain uses TRBV7-2 with TRBJ2-5, with 7 bases aligning to TRBD1. V was pared by 5 bases and J by 5 bases, with 8 bases of the junction left unmatched. Germline V gene data show CDR1 as SGHTA and CDR2 as FQGNSA. CDR3 length: 14 amino acids. In nucleotides, the CDR3 is TGTGCCAGCAGCACTCCAGGGGGTAGGGAGACCCAGTACTTC. Translated, it gives CASSTPGGRETQYF.

CDR3 sequence (DNA): TGTGCCACCGCCCGGGACAGGGGGCACAATCAGCCCCAGCATTTT. As protein: CATARDRGHNQPQHF. The chain joins TRBV19 to TRBJ1-5; 12 bases fit TRBD1. The CDR3 extends over 15 amino acids. With V trimmed by 10 bases and J by 3 bases, 7 bases remained unmatched. Germline V gene sequence: CDR1 LNHDA, CDR2 SQIVND (reference sequence).

This chain uses TRBV15 with TRBJ1-1; 8 bases are shared with TRBD1. CDR3 length equals 13 residues. CDR1 and CDR2 (germline): LNHNV, YYDKDF (reference sequence). After removal of 4 bases from V and 7 bases from J, the junction contained 5 bases not matched to a gene. CDR3 residues: CATSTTGVGEAFF. Here the CDR3 DNA reads TGTGCCACCAGCACGACAGGGGTAGGTGAAGCTTTCTTT.

The CDR3 loop is CAIRVAAGNTIYF. Written as DNA, the CDR3 is TGTGCCATCAGGGTAGCGGCTGGAAACACCATATATTTT. This chain connects TRBV10-3 to TRBJ1-3; unclear D gene. The germline gives CDR1 ENHRY, CDR2 SYGVKD. The CDR3 consists of 13 residues. V lost 6 bases to trimming and J lost 2 bases, with 8 bases between them.

The chain employs TRBV6-5 and TRBJ1-3, with D uncertain. Trimming stripped 0 bases from V and 8 bases from J, with 17 bases between. The CDR3 runs 16 residues. Looked up from germline, CDR1 is MNHEY and CDR2 is SVGAGI. In DNA form, the CDR3 reads TGTGCCAGCAGTTACTCGACTTCGGGATCCGGGTACACCATATATTTT. Protein product: CASSYSTSGSGYTIYF.

This clone has only a few counts. J is TRBJ2-3 and V is TRBV6-5, with D tentatively TRBD1 (6 bases). The CDR3 has 14 amino acids. Germline CDR1 reads MNHEY; CDR2 reads SVGAGI. Trimming pared 4 bases from V and 1 base from J, leaving 9 bases between. The CDR3 sequence: CASSFTGRTDTQYF. The CDR3 bases are TGTGCCAGCAGTTTTACAGGGCGCACAGATACGCAGTATTTT.

This clone was seen only once. CDR3 sequence (DNA): TGTGCCAGCAGCGGCGGGGGGCGGTTCACAGATACGCAGTATTTT. It yields the protein CASSGGGRFTDTQYF. The chain joins TRBV9 to TRBJ2-3, with 8 positions matching TRBD2. V gave up 3 bases and J gave up 2 bases; unmatched junction bases: 5. Germline assignment: CDR1 SGDLS and CDR2 YYNGEE. The CDR3 extends over 15 amino acids.

This clone has just one count. The V and J genes are TRBV24-1 and TRBJ2-5; D is possibly TRBD2 (6 bases). V lost 6 bases to trimming and J lost 9 bases, with 16 bases between them. There are 13 residues in the CDR3. Germline assignment: CDR1 KGHDR and CDR2 SFDVKD. As DNA, the CDR3 is TGTGCCACCAGTTCGACCCAGGGAGGAGCCCAGTACTTC. Protein product: CATSSTQGGAQYF.

The chain recombines TRBV11-2 with TRBJ2-5, with 10 bases fitting TRBD2. Germline trimming cut 2 bases from V and 4 bases from J; bases unmatched to any gene: 4. Germline V gene lookup returns CDR1 SGHAT and CDR2 FQNNGV. The CDR3 is made up of 15 amino acids. CDR3 amino acids: CASSLSGRAGETQYF. The CDR3 DNA reads as TGTGCCAGCAGCTTAAGCGGGAGGGCCGGAGAGACCCAGTACTTC.

This rearrangement joins TRBV7-2 to TRBJ2-1, with D maybe TRBD2 (5 bases). Trimming removed 7 bases at V and 0 bases at J, with 10 bases between. This CDR3 is 14 amino acids long. CDR1 is SGHTA and CDR2 is FQGNSA in the germline V gene. CDR3 in amino acids: CASNRDSSYNEQFF. The CDR3 coding sequence is TGTGCCAGCAACCGGGATAGCTCCTACAATGAGCAGTTCTTC. The entire variable domain, with the rest obtained from reference TRBV7-2 and TRBJ2-1, is as follows: GAGVSQSPSNKVTEKGKDVELRCDPISGHTALYWYRQSLGQGLEFLIYFQGNSAPDKSGLPSDRFSAERTGGSVSTLTIQRTQQEDSAVYLCASNRDSSYNEQFFGPGTRLTVL.

This clone was observed a few times. The chain recombines TRBV27 with TRBJ2-3; 8 bases agree with TRBD2. The CDR3 is 15 residues long. Per germline, CDR1 MNHEY and CDR2 SMNVEV (reference sequence). The ends lost 2 bases at V and 3 bases at J; junction bases unmatched: 4. The CDR3 here is CASSLIAGRTDTQYF. The CDR3 DNA follows: TGTGCCAGCAGTTTAATAGCGGGAAGGACAGATACGCAGTATTTT.

This rearrangement joins TRBV7-2 to TRBJ1-5, with D maybe TRBD1 (6 bases). The CDR3 spans 14 residues. Germline V lookup: CDR1 SGHTA, CDR2 FQGNSA. The ends were cut back, 5 bases at V and 3 bases at J, with 11 bases in the middle. This chain's CDR3 is CASSLTGSNQPQHF. The CDR3 bases are TGTGCCAGCAGCCTGACAGGTTCCAATCAGCCCCAGCATTTT.

The chain is built from TRBV7-3 and TRBJ2-7; 8 bases map to TRBD1. The J segment lost 3 bases and the V segment lost 3 bases, leaving 10 bases of the junction unmatched. The CDR3 is made up of 16 amino acids. The germline V gene has CDR1 SGHTA and CDR2 FQGTGA. CDR3: CASSLMGPGTGYEQYF. The CDR3 nucleotides read TGTGCCAGCAGCTTGATGGGGCCCGGGACAGGCTACGAGCAGTACTTC.

The rearrangement joins TRBV7-6 to TRBJ1-3; the match to TRBD1 covers 10 bases. J lost 2 bases, V lost 5 bases, and 6 bases had no gene match. The CDR3 length is 16 residues. Germline CDR1 SGHVS, CDR2 FNYEAQ. CDR3 sequence: CASSPRDRGAGNTIYF. Here the CDR3 DNA reads TGTGCCAGCAGCCCCAGGGACAGGGGTGCTGGAAACACCATATATTTT.

The rearrangement links TRBV28 to TRBJ1-6; D is unclear. The CDR3 consists of 16 residues. CDR1 and CDR2 (germline): MDHEN, SYDVKM. Trimming left V 2 bases short and J 0 bases short, with 8 bases between. CDR3: CASSLTYSSYNSPLHF. The CDR3 DNA sequence: TGTGCCAGCAGTTTAACCTACAGCTCCTATAATTCACCCCTCCACTTT.

This clone has only one observation. The chain recombines TRBV11-2 with TRBJ1-5; no firm D call. Germline CDR1 SGHAT, CDR2 FQNNGV. Trimming stripped 0 bases from V and 1 base from J, with 7 bases between. The CDR3 covers 15 residues. The CDR3 DNA follows: TGTGCCAGCAGCTTAGAGGCGGCCAGCAATCAGCCCCAGCATTTT. This translates into CASSLEAASNQPQHF. Filled out from reference TRBV11-2 and TRBJ1-5, the complete variable domain reads EAGVAQSPRYKIIEKRQSVAFWCNPISGHATLYWYQQILGQGPKLLIQFQNNGVVDDSQLPKDRFSAERLKGVDSTLKIQPAKLEDSAVYLCASSLEAASNQPQHFGDGTRLSIL.

On this clone: This CDR3 is also generated by other DNA sequences in the sample. CDR3 nucleotides: TGCGCCAGCAGCTCTGGACAGGCTAACTATGGCTACACCTTC. This gives the protein CASSSGQANYGYTF. V usage is TRBV5-1 and J usage is TRBJ1-2; 7 bases are a match to TRBD1. The V segment lost 3 bases and the J segment 0 bases; nucleotides outside the gene matches: 2. The CDR3 runs to 14 residues. Germline CDR1 reads SGHRS; CDR2 reads YFSETQ.

This chain uses TRBV28 with TRBJ2-7; D is perhaps TRBD1 (6 bases). Germline V lookup: CDR1 MDHEN, CDR2 SYDVKM. V lost 1 base to trimming and J lost 2 bases, with 9 bases between them. The CDR3 has 14 amino acids. CDR3 nucleotides: TGTGCCAGCAGTTTATATCAGGGGACCTACGAGCAGTACTTC. Translating gives CASSLYQGTYEQYF.